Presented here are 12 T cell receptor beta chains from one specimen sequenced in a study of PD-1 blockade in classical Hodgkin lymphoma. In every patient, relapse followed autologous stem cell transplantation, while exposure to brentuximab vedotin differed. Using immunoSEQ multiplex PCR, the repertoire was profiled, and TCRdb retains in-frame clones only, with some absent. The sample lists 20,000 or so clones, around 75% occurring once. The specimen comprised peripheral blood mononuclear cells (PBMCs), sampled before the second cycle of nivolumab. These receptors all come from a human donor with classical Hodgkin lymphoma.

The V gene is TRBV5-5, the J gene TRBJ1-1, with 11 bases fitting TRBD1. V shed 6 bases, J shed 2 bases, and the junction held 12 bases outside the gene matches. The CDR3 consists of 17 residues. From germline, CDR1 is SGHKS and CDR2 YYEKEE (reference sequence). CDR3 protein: CASMAYRDRGLNTEAFF. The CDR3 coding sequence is TGTGCCAGCATGGCTTACCGGGACAGGGGGTTAAACACTGAAGCTTTCTTT.

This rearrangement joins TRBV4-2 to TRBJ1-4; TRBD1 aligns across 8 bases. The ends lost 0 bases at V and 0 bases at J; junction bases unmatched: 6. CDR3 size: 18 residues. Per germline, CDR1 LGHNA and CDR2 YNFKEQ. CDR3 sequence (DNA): TGTGCCAGCAGCCAAGATCCCCAGGGGGCTTCAACTAATGAAAAACTGTTTTTT. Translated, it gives CASSQDPQGASTNEKLFF.

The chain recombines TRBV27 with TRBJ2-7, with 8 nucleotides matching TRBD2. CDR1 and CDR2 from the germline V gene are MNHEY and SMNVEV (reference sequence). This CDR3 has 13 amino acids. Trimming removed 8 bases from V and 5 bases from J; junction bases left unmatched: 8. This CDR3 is CASAKRERNEQYF. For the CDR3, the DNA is TGTGCCAGCGCCAAGCGGGAGCGCAACGAGCAGTACTTC.

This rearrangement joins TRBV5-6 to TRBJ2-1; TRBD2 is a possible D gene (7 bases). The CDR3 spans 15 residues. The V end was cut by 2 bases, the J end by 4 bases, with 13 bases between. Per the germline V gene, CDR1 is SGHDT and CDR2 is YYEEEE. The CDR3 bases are TGTGCCAGCAGCTTCTACGCGGGGGCTTACAATGAGCAGTTCTTC. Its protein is CASSFYAGAYNEQFF. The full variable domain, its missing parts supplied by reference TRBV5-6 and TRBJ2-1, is DAGVTQSPTHLIKTRGQQVTLRCSPKSGHDTVSWYQQALGQGPQFIFQYYEEEERQRGNFPDRFSGHQFPNYSSELNVNALLLGDSALYLCASSFYAGAYNEQFFGPGTRLTVL.

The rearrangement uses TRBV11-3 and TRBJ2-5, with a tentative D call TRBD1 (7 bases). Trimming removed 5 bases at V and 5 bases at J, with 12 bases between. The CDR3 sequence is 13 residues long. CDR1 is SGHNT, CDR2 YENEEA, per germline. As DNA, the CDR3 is TGTGCCAGCAGCAAGGGGGCGGGGGAGACCCAGTACTTC. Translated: CASSKGAGETQYF.

The CDR3 DNA sequence: TGTGCCAGCAGTGAATTAGTAAGGCTACACACAGATACGCAGTATTTT. It is translated as CASSELVRLHTDTQYF. The gene calls are TRBV6-1 and TRBJ2-3, with unresolved D. The V gene's germline CDR1 is MNHNS and CDR2 SASEGT. V was pared by 2 bases and J by 2 bases, with 14 bases between. The length of the CDR3 is 16 residues.

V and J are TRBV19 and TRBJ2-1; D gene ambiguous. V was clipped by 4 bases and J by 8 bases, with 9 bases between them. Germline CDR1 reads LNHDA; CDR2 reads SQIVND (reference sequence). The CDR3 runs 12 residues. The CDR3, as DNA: TGTGCCAGTAGTACCCCGACGGATGAGCAGTTCTTC. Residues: CASSTPTDEQFF.

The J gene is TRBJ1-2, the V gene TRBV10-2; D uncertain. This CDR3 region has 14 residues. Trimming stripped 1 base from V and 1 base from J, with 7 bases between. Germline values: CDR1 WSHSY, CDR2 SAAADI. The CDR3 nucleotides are TGCGCCAGCAGTGAGTTAACGGTTAACTATGGCTACACCTTC. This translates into CASSELTVNYGYTF.

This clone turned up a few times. The CDR3 bases are TGTGCCAGCAGTTACTTGGAGACCCAGTACTTC. Translated, it gives CASSYLETQYF. V and J are TRBV6-5 and TRBJ2-5; no firm D call. Germline V gene lookup returns CDR1 MNHEY and CDR2 SVGAGI. The CDR3 is 11 residues long. V lost 1 base to trimming and J lost 5 bases, with 2 bases between them.

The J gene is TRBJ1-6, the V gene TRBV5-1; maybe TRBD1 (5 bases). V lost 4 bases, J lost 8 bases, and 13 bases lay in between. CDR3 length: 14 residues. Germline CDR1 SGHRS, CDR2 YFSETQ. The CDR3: CASSAGRKDSPLHF. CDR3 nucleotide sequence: TGCGCCAGCAGCGCAGGGAGGAAGGATTCACCCCTCCACTTT.

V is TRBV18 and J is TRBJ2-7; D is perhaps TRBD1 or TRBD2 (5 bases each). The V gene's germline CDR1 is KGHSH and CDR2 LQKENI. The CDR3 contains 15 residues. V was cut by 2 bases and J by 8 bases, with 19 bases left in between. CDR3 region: CASSPFPRDLRQQYF. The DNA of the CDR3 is TGTGCCAGCTCACCATTCCCCAGGGACCTTCGGCAGCAGTACTTC.

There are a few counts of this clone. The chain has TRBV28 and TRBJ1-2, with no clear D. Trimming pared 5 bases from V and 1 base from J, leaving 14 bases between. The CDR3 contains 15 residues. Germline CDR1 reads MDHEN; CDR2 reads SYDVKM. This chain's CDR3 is CASSPPLVGNYGYTF. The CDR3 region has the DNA TGTGCCAGCAGTCCCCCCCTTGTCGGTAACTATGGCTACACCTTC.